This T cell receptor (beta chain) derives from a study of blood T cell repertoires in COVID-19. Study information: PBMCs, B-cell-depleted T cells, or T cells provided the cDNA or gDNA that made up the material.

The CDR3 sequence is 13 residues long. V was cut by 6 bases and J by 5 bases, with 13 bases left in between. The germline gives CDR1 MNHNY, CDR2 SVGAGI (reference sequence). Libraries were prepared by immunoSEQ multiplex PCR; TCRdb keeps only in-frame clonotypes and omits some of them. The sample lists fewer than 300,000 clones; 70% to 90% were seen once. The genes are TRBV6-6 and TRBJ1-2; tentative D call: TRBD1 (6 bases). The sequenced material came from peripheral blood. This TCR was recovered from a woman between 45 and 60 years old with acute or convalescent COVID-19. CDR3 nucleotide sequence: TGTGCCAGCAGCCAAGGACAGCCTTATGGCTACACCTTC. As protein: CASSQGQPYGYTF.